These 21 T cell receptor beta chains share one sample of origin, sequenced in a study of T cell responses to AZD1222 COVID-19 vaccine. Profiled with immunoSEQ multiplex PCR; TCRdb holds only in-frame clones, not every one. The sample carries around 94,000 clones, about 86% recorded once. The source was peripheral blood, collected on day 0 of AZD1222 vaccination. The receptor source for this set is an adult in good health.

This clone was seen only once. The rearrangement links TRBV5-1 to TRBJ2-1; no clear D gene. The V end was cut by 2 bases, the J end by 7 bases, with 16 bases between. This CDR3 contains 15 residues. Looked up from germline, CDR1 is SGHRS and CDR2 is YFSETQ. The DNA for the CDR3 is TGCGCCAGCAGCTTATCGGGCGGTACCCCAAATGAGCAGTTCTTC. Its translation is CASSLSGGTPNEQFF.

V and J are TRBV9 and TRBJ2-7; the match to TRBD1 covers 10 bases. V lost 4 bases and J lost 3; bases outside the gene matches: 10. Germline V gives CDR1 SGDLS, CDR2 YYNGEE. The CDR3 consists of 16 residues. The CDR3 DNA sequence: TGTGCCAGCAGCCTAATTAACCGGGACAGGGGCTACGAGCAGTACTTC. Residues: CASSLINRDRGYEQYF.

This clone has a handful of counts. As DNA, the CDR3 is TGTGCCAGCAGTCCACGGGGCCCTCTAATGGGCTACACCTTC. Translation: CASSPRGPLMGYTF. The chain employs TRBV3-1 (or the pseudogene TRBV3-2) and TRBJ1-2, with D possibly being TRBD1 (5 bases). The CDR3 contains 14 residues. Germline V gene data show CDR1 as LGHDT and CDR2 as YNNKEL (reference sequence). Trimming cost V 6 bases and J 8 bases, with 19 bases left between them.

The V and J genes are TRBV12-3 or TRBV12-4 and TRBJ2-1, with TRBD2 as a possible D gene (5 bases). The CDR3 extends over 13 amino acids. V was trimmed by 6 bases and J by 10 bases, leaving 16 bases between them. As DNA, the CDR3 is TGTGCCAGCAGGGAACTAGTACGTGGGGAGCAGTTCTTC. It codes for CASRELVRGEQFF.

The genes are TRBV3-1 (or the pseudogene TRBV3-2) and TRBJ1-2, with TRBD1 matching over 7 bases. There are 15 residues in the CDR3. Germline CDR1 reads LGHDT; CDR2 reads YNNKEL (reference sequence). Trimming cost V 0 bases and J 4 bases; bases outside gene matches: 5. The CDR3 loop reads CASSQDRGKGYGYTF. The DNA of the CDR3 is TGTGCCAGCAGCCAAGACAGGGGGAAGGGCTATGGCTACACCTTC.

The CDR3 nucleotides are TGTGCCAGCAGGCGGAGCGGGGCCCCGGGGGAGACCCAGTACTTC. Translating gives CASRRSGAPGETQYF. The chain carries TRBV5-4 and TRBJ2-5, with 7 nucleotides matching TRBD2. Germline CDR1 reads SGHNT; CDR2 reads YYREEE (reference sequence). V shed 5 bases, J shed 5 bases, and the junction held 12 bases outside the gene matches. The length of the CDR3 is 15 residues.

CDR3 amino acids: CASTTSVSTDTQYF. DNA for the CDR3: TGTGCCAGCACAACTAGCGTTAGCACAGATACGCAGTATTTT. The chain recombines TRBV28 with TRBJ2-3; 7 bases line up with TRBD2. The V and J ends lost 7 bases and 0 bases, in that order; junction bases with no gene match: 4. There are 14 residues in the CDR3. From germline, CDR1 is MDHEN and CDR2 SYDVKM. Drawing the rest from reference TRBV28 and TRBJ2-3, the complete variable domain is DVKVTQSSRYLVKRTGEKVFLECVQDMDHENMFWYRQDPGLGLRLIYFSYDVKMKEKGDIPEGYSVSREKKERFSLILESASTNQTSMYLCASTTSVSTDTQYFGPGTRLTVL.

The chain recombines TRBV6-6 with TRBJ1-1, with 9 bases aligning to TRBD1. Germline trimming cut 5 bases from V and 6 bases from J; bases unmatched to any gene: 7. This CDR3 comprises 14 residues. CDR1 and CDR2 (germline): MNHNY, SVGAGI (reference sequence). This CDR3 is CASSDTGGRPEAFF. The CDR3 nucleotides read TGTGCCAGCAGTGACACAGGGGGCCGCCCTGAAGCTTTCTTT.

The rearrangement joins TRBV5-8 to TRBJ2-1; D remains unclear. CDR3 length equals 15 residues. Germline V gene data show CDR1 as SGHTS and CDR2 as YDEGEE. V was pared by 0 bases and J by 5 bases, with 12 bases between. The CDR3 region has the DNA TGTGCCAGCAGCTTGGCCGGATTAAGTAACAATGAGCAGTTCTTC. Protein sequence: CASSLAGLSNNEQFF.

By sample share, this clone is medium-sized. The chain employs TRBV5-4 and TRBJ2-7, with a weak D call TRBD2 (5 bases). This CDR3 has 15 residues. Germline V gene lookup returns CDR1 SGHNT and CDR2 YYREEE (reference sequence). V dropped 1 base and J dropped 5 bases, with 16 bases sitting between them. Here the CDR3 reads CASSLTRARGNEQYF. CDR3 sequence (DNA): TGTGCCAGCAGCTTGACCCGGGCCAGAGGGAACGAGCAGTACTTC.

The sample holds a few counts of this clone. This sequence joins TRBV7-9 and TRBJ1-4, with D possibly matching TRBD1 (6 bases). V lost 5 bases and J 0 bases, leaving 16 bases between the germline ends. Per the germline V gene, CDR1 is SEHNR and CDR2 is FQNEAQ (reference sequence). The CDR3 covers 17 residues. The CDR3 DNA sequence: TGTGCCAGCAGCCCATACGACAGGAGTGCAACTAATGAAAAACTGTTTTTT. It specifies CASSPYDRSATNEKLFF.

This clone was seen a few times. The V and J genes are TRBV5-1 and TRBJ1-1, with TRBD1 matching over 7 bases. The germline CDR1 and CDR2 sequences are SGHRS and YFSETQ. Losses at the gene ends were 3 bases for V and 1 base for J; bases not matched to a gene: 12. The CDR3 consists of 17 residues. As DNA, the CDR3 is TGCGCCAGCAGCTCAACATGGCGGACAGGCGGGAACACTGAAGCTTTCTTT. This gives the protein CASSSTWRTGGNTEAFF.

This clone was observed a few times. J is TRBJ1-2 and V is TRBV6-4, with D perhaps matching TRBD1 (5 bases). The CDR3 runs 16 residues. Looked up from germline, CDR1 is MRHNA and CDR2 is SNTAGT. The V end was cut by 5 bases, the J end by 4 bases, with 20 bases between. CDR3 bases: TGTGCCAGCAGTCGCTACCCGGGACCTCAAAGCTATGGCTACACCTTC. Its translation: CASSRYPGPQSYGYTF.

V usage is TRBV4-1 and J usage is TRBJ1-2; no clear D gene. The CDR3 is 16 residues long. The ends were cut back, 4 bases at V and 4 bases at J, with 19 bases in the middle. Germline lookup yields CDR1 MGHRA and CDR2 YSYEKL. CDR3 sequence (DNA): TGCGCCAGCAGCCTCCACTTACAAGGGAAAGGCTATGGCTACACCTTC. It codes for CASSLHLQGKGYGYTF.

The chain is built from TRBV6-5 and TRBJ1-4, with TRBD1 matching 9 bases. V shed 5 bases and J 10 bases; nucleotides not matched to a gene: 11. Germline CDR1 and CDR2: MNHEY and SVGAGI. This CDR3 contains 15 residues. CDR3 loop: CASSPRDRVMGKLFF. The CDR3 nucleotides are TGTGCCAGCAGTCCCCGGGACAGGGTTATGGGAAAACTGTTTTTT.

The CDR3 DNA follows: TGTGCCAGCAGTACCCGGGACAGGGGGAATGAGGGCACAGATACGCAGTATTTT. Translated, it gives CASSTRDRGNEGTDTQYF. The chain is built from TRBV27 and TRBJ2-3, with TRBD1 matching 11 bases. V dropped 5 bases and J dropped 1; count of bases not matched to a gene: 11. The length of the CDR3 is 18 residues. Germline CDR1 reads MNHEY; CDR2 reads SMNVEV (reference sequence).

This chain joins TRBV3-1 (or the pseudogene TRBV3-2) and TRBJ1-1; 8 bases match TRBD1. The CDR3 runs 13 residues. CDR1 is LGHDT and CDR2 is YNNKEL in the germline V gene (reference sequence). Germline trimming cut 0 bases from V and 10 bases from J; bases unmatched to any gene: 4. The CDR3 region has the DNA TGTGCCAGCAGCCAAGAGGGCAGGGGGCTAGCTTTCTTT. Its translation: CASSQEGRGLAFF.

The chain recombines TRBV7-9 with TRBJ2-5; D possibly corresponds to TRBD2 (6 bases). V lost 1 base and J 4 bases, leaving 10 bases between the germline ends. The CDR3 runs 14 residues. The germline gives CDR1 SEHNR, CDR2 FQNEAQ (reference sequence). CDR3 coding DNA: TGTGCCAGCAGCTTAGGGGACTCCCGAGAGACCCAGTACTTC. Its translation is CASSLGDSRETQYF.

The rearrangement joins TRBV19 to TRBJ1-5, with D possibly being TRBD1 (6 bases). The CDR3 contains 14 residues. Trimming stripped 1 base from V and 4 bases from J, with 8 bases between. The V gene's germline CDR1 is LNHDA and CDR2 SQIVND (reference sequence). CDR3 sequence: CASSIGTGNQPQHF. The CDR3 coding sequence is TGTGCCAGTAGTATAGGTACAGGGAATCAGCCCCAGCATTTT.

The V call is TRBV7-2, the J call TRBJ2-7; D is possibly TRBD2 (5 bases). Germline V gene sequence: CDR1 SGHTA, CDR2 FQGNSA. CDR3 length: 13 residues. Deletions cut 7 bases from V and 1 base from J, with 11 bases between. The CDR3 nucleotides read TGTGCCAGCACCCCCGGGGTTTCCTACGAGCAGTACTTC. Translated: CASTPGVSYEQYF. The variable domain in full, with the rest retrieved from reference TRBV7-2 and TRBJ2-7, is GAGVSQSPSNKVTEKGKDVELRCDPISGHTALYWYRQSLGQGLEFLIYFQGNSAPDKSGLPSDRFSAERTGGSVSTLTIQRTQQEDSAVYLCASTPGVSYEQYFGPGTRLTVT.

This clone was detected many times. The genes are TRBV5-6 and TRBJ1-2, with 9 bases fitting TRBD1. CDR1 and CDR2 from the germline V gene are SGHDT and YYEEEE. This CDR3 is built from 16 residues. The V gene end was trimmed by 1 base and the J gene end by 0 bases; junction bases not matched to a gene: 4. CDR3 sequence reads: CASSLRWTGANYGYTF. Written as DNA, the CDR3 is TGTGCCAGCAGCTTGCGGTGGACAGGGGCTAACTATGGCTACACCTTC.